A selection of T cell receptor beta chains follows, all from one sample in a study of monozygotic twins with cystic fibrosis. Sequenced by immunoSEQ multiplex PCR; TCRdb stores in-frame clones only, minus some. The repertoire holds roughly 25,000 clones, with around 96% as singletons. The sample comprised blood. Receptors originate from a girl between 2 and 10 years old with cystic fibrosis. Both conserved end residues are part of each CDR3. D genes are given only for firm matches. Expanded clones get a size class; other rows say once, few or many, or leave the size out.

TGTGCCAGCAGCTTATTGAGCCGGGGGGCCAACGTCCTGACTTTC	CASSLLSRGANVLTF	TRBJ2-6	TRBV7-9	.	.	15
TGTGCCAGCAGACCCGGGGCCGAACACGAAAAACTGTTTTTT	CASRPGAEHEKLFF	TRBJ1-4	TRBV6-5	.	.	14
TGTGCCAGCAGCGTAGCAACGAACACTGAAGCTTTCTTT	CASSVATNTEAFF	TRBJ1-1	TRBV9	.	.	13
TGTGCCAGCAGCTTAGGGGTGGCAGGGATTTTCTACGAGCAGTACTTC	CASSLGVAGIFYEQYF	TRBJ2-7	TRBV7-2	.	.	16
TGTGCCAGCAGTGAGAATCCCGGGACAACCTACGAGCAGTACTTC	CASSENPGTTYEQYF	TRBJ2-7	TRBV25-1	.	.	15
TGTGCCTGGGGGGGAGGGCCAGATACGCAGTATTTT	CAWGGGPDTQYF	TRBJ2-3	TRBV30	.	TRBD2	12
TGTGCCAGCAGCAAACCGGGACTACAAGAGACCCAGTACTTC	CASSKPGLQETQYF	TRBJ2-5	TRBV7-6	.	TRBD2	14
TGTGCCAGCAGATTCACCCGTAGCCAGCTCCATCAGCCCCAGCATTTT	CASRFTRSQLHQPQHF	TRBJ1-5	TRBV28	.	.	16
TGTGCCAGCAGCCAAGGGACAGGGAGCGATACGCAGTATTTT	CASSQGTGSDTQYF	TRBJ2-3	TRBV4-2	once	TRBD1	14
TGTGCCAGCAGTTTTACAGGGGCCACTGAAGCTTTCTTT	CASSFTGATEAFF	TRBJ1-1	TRBV7-2	.	TRBD1	13
TGTGCCAGCAGTTACGTGGGTCAACAAGAGACCCAGTACTTC	CASSYVGQQETQYF	TRBJ2-5	TRBV6-5	.	.	14
TGTGCCAGCAGCTTGGCCGGGAGCCAAGAGACCCAGTACTTC	CASSLAGSQETQYF	TRBJ2-5	TRBV5-4	.	.	14
TGTGCCAGCAGTGACTCTCTCCGACAGGGCGCGGACACCGGGGAGCTGTTTTTT	CASSDSLRQGADTGELFF	TRBJ2-2	TRBV25-1	.	TRBD1	18
TGTGCCAGCAGTTTTGGGAGGGATCAGCCCCAGCATTTT	CASSFGRDQPQHF	TRBJ1-5	TRBV27	once	.	13
TGTGCCAGCAGCAGGACAGCCCTAAAAGACCACGAGCAGTACTTC	CASSRTALKDHEQYF	TRBJ2-7	TRBV14	.	.	15
TGCAGCGTTGGCGGGCGGAACACAGATACGCAGTATTTT	CSVGGRNTDTQYF	TRBJ2-3	TRBV29-1	.	.	13
TGCGCCAGCAGCTCCCGGGGGACAGAGGGTGAAAAACTGTTTTTT	CASSSRGTEGEKLFF	TRBJ1-4	TRBV4-3	.	TRBD1	15
TGTGCCAGCAGCTTGGGGGGGGCCGGGGATGAAAAACTGTTTTTT	CASSLGGAGDEKLFF	TRBJ1-4	TRBV5-4	.	.	15
TGTGCCAGCAGCTTACCAGGACTCTCATACGAGCAGTACTTC	CASSLPGLSYEQYF	TRBJ2-7	TRBV7-2	.	.	14
TGTGCCAGCAGTGAGATGACTAGCGAGCCCGTCTTC	CASSEMTSEPVF	TRBJ2-1	TRBV2	.	TRBD2	12
TGTGCCAGCAGCGGAACTCGACACGGCGCGACCCAGTACTTC	CASSGTRHGATQYF	TRBJ2-5	TRBV7-2	.	.	14
TGCAGCGTCACTGCCGGGACTAGCCAGGCAGATACGCAGTATTTT	CSVTAGTSQADTQYF	TRBJ2-3	TRBV29-1	.	TRBD2	15
TGTGCCAGCAGTTCATCGACTAGTCGGTCCACCGGGGAGCTGTTTTTT	CASSSSTSRSTGELFF	TRBJ2-2	TRBV2	.	.	16
TGTGCCAGCAGTTACCATCAAAGGGGAGCAGATACGCAGTATTTT	CASSYHQRGADTQYF	TRBJ2-3	TRBV6-5	.	.	15
TGTGCCAGCAGCTTGGGTTCAGGGAACAATCAGCCCCAGCATTTT	CASSLGSGNNQPQHF	TRBJ1-5	TRBV5-8	.	.	15
TGTGCCAGCAGCCCGCGTCGGGCCATGAACACTGAAGCTTTCTTT	CASSPRRAMNTEAFF	TRBJ1-1	TRBV7-9	.	.	15
TGTGCCAGCTCACGACGGGACAGATCAAGGATAGGGTCCGAGCAGTACTTC	CASSRRDRSRIGSEQYF	TRBJ2-7	TRBV18	once	TRBD1	17
TGCGCCAGCAGCCGCCTTGGGACAGAATATGGCTACACCTTC	CASSRLGTEYGYTF	TRBJ1-2	TRBV4-3	.	TRBD1	14